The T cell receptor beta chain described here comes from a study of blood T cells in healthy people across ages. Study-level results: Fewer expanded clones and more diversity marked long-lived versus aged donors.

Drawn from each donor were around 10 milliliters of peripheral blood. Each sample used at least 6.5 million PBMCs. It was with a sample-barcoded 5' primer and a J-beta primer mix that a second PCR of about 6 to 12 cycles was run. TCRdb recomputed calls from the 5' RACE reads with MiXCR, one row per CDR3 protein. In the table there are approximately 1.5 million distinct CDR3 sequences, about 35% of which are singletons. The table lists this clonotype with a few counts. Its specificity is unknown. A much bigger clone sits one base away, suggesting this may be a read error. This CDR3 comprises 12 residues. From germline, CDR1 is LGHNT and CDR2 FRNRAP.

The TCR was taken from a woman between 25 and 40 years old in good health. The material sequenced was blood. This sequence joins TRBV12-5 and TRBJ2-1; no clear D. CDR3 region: CASGATYSEQFF. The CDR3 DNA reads TGTGCTAGTGGGGCCACTTACAGTGAGCAGTTCTTC.